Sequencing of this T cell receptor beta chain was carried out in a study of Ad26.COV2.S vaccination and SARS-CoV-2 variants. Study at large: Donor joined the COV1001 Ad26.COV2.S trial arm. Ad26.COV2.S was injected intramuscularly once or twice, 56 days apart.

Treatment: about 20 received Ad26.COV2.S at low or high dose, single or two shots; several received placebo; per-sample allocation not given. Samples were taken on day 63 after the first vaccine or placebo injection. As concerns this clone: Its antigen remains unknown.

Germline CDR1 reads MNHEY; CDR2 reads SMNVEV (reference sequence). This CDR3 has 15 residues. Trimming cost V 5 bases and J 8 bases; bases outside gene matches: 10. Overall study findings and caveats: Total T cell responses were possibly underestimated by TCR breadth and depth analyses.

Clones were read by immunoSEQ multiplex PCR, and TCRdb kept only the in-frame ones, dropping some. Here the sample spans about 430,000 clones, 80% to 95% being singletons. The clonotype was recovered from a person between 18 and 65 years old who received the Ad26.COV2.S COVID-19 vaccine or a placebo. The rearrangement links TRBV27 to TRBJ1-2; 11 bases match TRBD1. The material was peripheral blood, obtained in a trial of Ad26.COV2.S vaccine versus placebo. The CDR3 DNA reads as TGTGCCAGCAGTGCTCCGGGACAGGGGGAGGAGGGCTACACCTTC. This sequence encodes CASSAPGQGEEGYTF.